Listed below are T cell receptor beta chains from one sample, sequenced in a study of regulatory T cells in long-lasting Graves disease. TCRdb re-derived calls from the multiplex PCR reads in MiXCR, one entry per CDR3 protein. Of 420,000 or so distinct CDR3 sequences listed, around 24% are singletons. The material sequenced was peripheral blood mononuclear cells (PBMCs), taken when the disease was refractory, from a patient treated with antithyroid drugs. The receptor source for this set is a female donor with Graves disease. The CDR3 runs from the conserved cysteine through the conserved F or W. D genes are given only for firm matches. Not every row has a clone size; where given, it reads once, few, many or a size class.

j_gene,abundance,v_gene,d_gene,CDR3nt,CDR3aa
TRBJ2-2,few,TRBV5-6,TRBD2,TGTGCCAGCAGCTTGGAGGGACTAGCATTCGGGGAGCTGTTTTTT,CASSLEGLAFGELFF
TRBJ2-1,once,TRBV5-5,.,TGTGCCAGCAGCTTGGTCTCCCGGGGAGGCGATGAGCAGTTCTTC,CASSLVSRGGDEQFF
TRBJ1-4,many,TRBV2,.,TGTGCCAGCAATCGGGACGGGAATGAAAAACTGTTTTTT,CASNRDGNEKLFF
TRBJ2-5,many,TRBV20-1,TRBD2,TGCAGTGCTAGCGCTAGCGGACAAGAGACCCAGTACTTC,CSASASGQETQYF
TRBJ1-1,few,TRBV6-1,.,TGTGCCAGCAGTACGATCAGGGTAACTGAAGCTTTCTTT,CASSTIRVTEAFF
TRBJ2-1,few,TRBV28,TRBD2,TGTGCCAGCAGTTTTCTTAGCGGGGATGGCAATGAGCAGTTCTTC,CASSFLSGDGNEQFF
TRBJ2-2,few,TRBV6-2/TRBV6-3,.,TGTGCCAGCAGTTACCCCTTCGGCAGGGGCGGGAACACCGGGGAGCTGTTTTTT,CASSYPFGRGGNTGELFF
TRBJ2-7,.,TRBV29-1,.,TGCAGCGTTTGGACCTCCAGGGTGCCCCCCGAGCAGTACTTC,CSVWTSRVPPEQYF
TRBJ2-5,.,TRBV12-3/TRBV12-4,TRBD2,TGTGCCAGCAGTTTTCCCAGACTTAGCGGGAGCGGGAAGACCCAGTACTTC,CASSFPRLSGSGKTQYF
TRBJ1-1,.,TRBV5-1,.,TGCGCCAGCAGCCAGATCGTGAACACTGAAGCTTTCTTT,CASSQIVNTEAFF
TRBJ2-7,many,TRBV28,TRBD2,TGTGCCAGCAGTTCCGGGACTAGCAGCTCCTACGAGCAGTACTTC,CASSSGTSSSYEQYF
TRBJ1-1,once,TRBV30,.,TGTGCCTGGAGTGTGGGCCAATTTAGGGGACGAACTGAAGCTTTCTTT,CAWSVGQFRGRTEAFF
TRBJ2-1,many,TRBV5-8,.,TGTGCCAGCAGACGGGGGAACAATGAGCAGTTCTTC,CASRRGNNEQFF
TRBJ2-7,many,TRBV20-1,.,TGCAGTGCTAGAGGTCGGGAGGGGGCCACCGAGCAGTACTTC,CSARGREGATEQYF
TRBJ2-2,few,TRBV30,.,TGTGCCTGGGCCCAGAACACCGGGGAGCTGTTTTTT,CAWAQNTGELFF
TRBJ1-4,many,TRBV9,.,TGTGCCAGCAGCCCACGGGGACAACTTAATGAAAAACTGTTTTTT,CASSPRGQLNEKLFF
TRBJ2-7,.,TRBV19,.,TGTGCCAGTACTAAGACAGGTAGCGACGAGCAGTACTTC,CASTKTGSDEQYF
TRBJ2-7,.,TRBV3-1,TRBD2,TGTGCCAGCAGCCCACTCGGTAGCGGGAGGGGCTACGAGCAGTACTTC,CASSPLGSGRGYEQYF
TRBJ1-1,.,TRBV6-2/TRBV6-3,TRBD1,TGTGCCAGCAGTTACCAGGGGGTTACCACTGAAGCTTTCTTT,CASSYQGVTTEAFF
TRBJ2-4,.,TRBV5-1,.,TGCGCCAGCAGCTTGGCTAGGGACGTAAAAGCCAAAAACATTCAGTACTTC,CASSLARDVKAKNIQYF
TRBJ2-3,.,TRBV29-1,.,TGCAGCGTTGAGAGTAGCGGCACTAGCACAGATACGCAGTATTTT,CSVESSGTSTDTQYF
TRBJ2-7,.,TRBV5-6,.,TGTGCCAGCAGCCATAGTGGGCTCGAGGGGTACTTC,CASSHSGLEGYF
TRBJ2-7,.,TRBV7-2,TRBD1,TGTGCCAGCAGCTCGCCCGGGGACAGGGTCCACGAGCAGTACTTC,CASSSPGDRVHEQYF
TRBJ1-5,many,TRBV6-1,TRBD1,TGTGCCAGCAGCCCTACAGGGGGCTATCAGCCCCAGCATTTT,CASSPTGGYQPQHF
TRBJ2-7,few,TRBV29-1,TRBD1,TGCAGCGCCTGGACAGGGAGCTCCTACGAGCAGTACTTC,CSAWTGSSYEQYF
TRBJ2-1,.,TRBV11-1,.,TGTGCCAGCAGCGCTGGACGCAGAAGTGGGAATGAGCAGTTCTTC,CASSAGRRSGNEQFF
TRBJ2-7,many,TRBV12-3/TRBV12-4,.,TGTGCCAGCAGTTCTCCGGCCTACGAGCAGTACTTC,CASSSPAYEQYF
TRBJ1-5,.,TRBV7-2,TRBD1,TGTGCCAGCAGCTTAGGGGGCAGGGGGAGAAATCAGCCCCAGCATTTT,CASSLGGRGRNQPQHF
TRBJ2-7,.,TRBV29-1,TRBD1,TGCAGCGTTGACGGACAGGGGGACTACGAGCAGTACTTC,CSVDGQGDYEQYF
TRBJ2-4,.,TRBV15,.,TGTGCCACCAGCATCAGGGGGGTCAACATTCAGTACTTC,CATSIRGVNIQYF
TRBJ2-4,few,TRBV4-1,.,TGCGCCAGCAGCCAAGGGACTCTAAAAAACATTCAGTACTTC,CASSQGTLKNIQYF
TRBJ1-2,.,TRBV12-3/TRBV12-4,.,TGTACCAGCCGGGGCCCAGCTAACTATGGCTACACCTTC,CTSRGPANYGYTF
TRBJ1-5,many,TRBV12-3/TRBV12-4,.,TGTGCCAGCGGAATACAGGGTATTAGGCAGCCCCAGCATTTT,CASGIQGIRQPQHF
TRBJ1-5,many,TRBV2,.,TGTGCCAGCAGTGACGGGGGGCGCGGAATACAGCCCCAGCATTTT,CASSDGGRGIQPQHF
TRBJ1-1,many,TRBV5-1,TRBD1,TGCGCCAGCAGCTCCCCCGGGACAGGGGTCGACACTGAAGCTTTCTTT,CASSSPGTGVDTEAFF
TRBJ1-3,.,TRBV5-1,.,TGCGCCAGCAGCTTGGCGCCTCGCTCTGGAAACACCATATATTTT,CASSLAPRSGNTIYF
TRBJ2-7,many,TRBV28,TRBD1,TGTGCCAGCAGTTCAACCGGGACAGGGGTTTACGAGCAGTACTTC,CASSSTGTGVYEQYF
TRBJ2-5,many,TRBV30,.,TGTGCCTGGAGTGTACACGTACAAGAGACCCAGTACTTC,CAWSVHVQETQYF
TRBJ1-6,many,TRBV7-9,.,TGTGCCAGCAGCTTCCGGGATCCCTCCTATAATTCACCCCTCCACTTT,CASSFRDPSYNSPLHF
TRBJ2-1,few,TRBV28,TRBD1,TGTGCCAGCAGTCGTGGACAGGGTCGATACAATGAGCAGTTCTTC,CASSRGQGRYNEQFF
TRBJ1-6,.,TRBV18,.,TGTGCCAGCTCACCAAAGGCTAAGAATTCACCCCTCCACTTT,CASSPKAKNSPLHF
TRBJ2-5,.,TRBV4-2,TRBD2,TGTGCCAGCAGCGAAACCGGGACTAGCGGGAGGGCCTTGGAGACCCAGTACTTC,CASSETGTSGRALETQYF
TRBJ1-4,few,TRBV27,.,TGTGCCAGCAGTTTAGGCGACAGCTATAATGAAAAACTGTTTTTT,CASSLGDSYNEKLFF
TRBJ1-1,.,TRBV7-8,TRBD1,TGTGCCAGCAGAGCAGGGGACAGCACTGAAGCTTTCTTT,CASRAGDSTEAFF
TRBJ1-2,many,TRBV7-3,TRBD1,TGTGCCAGCAGCTCGTCGACAGGGGGAGACTATGGCTACACCTTC,CASSSSTGGDYGYTF
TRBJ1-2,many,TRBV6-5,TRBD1,TGTGCCAGCAGTTTCACAGGGGGCAATGGCTACACCTTC,CASSFTGGNGYTF
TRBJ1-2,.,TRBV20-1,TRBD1,TGCAGTGGGAAGACAGGGGCCCTCTATGGCTACACCTTC,CSGKTGALYGYTF
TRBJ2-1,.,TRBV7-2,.,TGTGCCAGCAGCAATCTCTCGGGGGCGCACGAGTTCTTC,CASSNLSGAHEFF
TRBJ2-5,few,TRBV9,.,TGTGCCAGCAGCGTAGATGTGGGACTCCAAGAGACCCAGTACTTC,CASSVDVGLQETQYF
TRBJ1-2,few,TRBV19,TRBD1,TGTGCCAGTAGTATTGTGGGCCGGACAGGGACTAGCTACACCTTC,CASSIVGRTGTSYTF
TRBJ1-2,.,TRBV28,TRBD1,TGTGCCAGCAGTTTGGGGACAGGGCAAGTTGACTACACCTTC,CASSLGTGQVDYTF
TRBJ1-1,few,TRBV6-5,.,TGTGCCAGCAGTTACAGCCCCTCGAGGGACCCTGAAGCTTTCTTT,CASSYSPSRDPEAFF
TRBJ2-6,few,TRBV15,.,TGTGCCACCAGCAGACCCATCGGTCCTGGGGCCAACGTCCTGACTTTC,CATSRPIGPGANVLTF
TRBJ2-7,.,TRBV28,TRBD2,TGTGCCAGCAGTTTCGGGACTATTTACGAGCAGTACTTC,CASSFGTIYEQYF
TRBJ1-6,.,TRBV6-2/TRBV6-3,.,TGTGCCAGCAGTTACTGGGGCCACCTCAGCTCCTATAATTCACCCCTCCACTTT,CASSYWGHLSSYNSPLHF
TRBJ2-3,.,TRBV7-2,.,TGTGCCAGCAGCTTAGAATGGACAGATACGCAGTATTTT,CASSLEWTDTQYF
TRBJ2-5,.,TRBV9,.,TGTGCCAGCAGCCCCGGGTCCGCGGTGGGGGAGACCCAGTACTTC,CASSPGSAVGETQYF
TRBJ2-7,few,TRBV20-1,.,TGCAGTGCTAGAGATCTAAGGCTAGGCTACGAGCAGTACTTC,CSARDLRLGYEQYF
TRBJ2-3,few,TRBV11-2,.,TGTGCCAGCAGCGCCGCGAGGGGCAATACAGATACGCAGTATTTT,CASSAARGNTDTQYF
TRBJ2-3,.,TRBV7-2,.,TGTGCCAGCAGCGGAAGGGGGTTGGGTTGGGTTGATTATACGCAGTATTTT,CASSGRGLGWVDYTQYF